This T cell receptor (beta chain) came from a study of T-cell memory formation after mild COVID-19. Study context: Largely donor-specific sequence clusters came from a couple of donors.

J gave up 4 bases and V 4 bases, and 2 bases lay outside the gene matches. This CDR3 is 14 amino acids long. Germline CDR1 reads SGHTA; CDR2 reads FQGNSA. TCRdb fed the 5' RACE reads into MiXCR, producing one record per CDR3 protein. The sample yields 400,000 or so distinct CDR3 sequences, roughly 20% seen once. Source material: PBMCs or a T cell subset sorted from them (not recorded which). V gene TRBV7-2 combines with J gene TRBJ1-1, with TRBD1 matching 11 bases. The sequence came from an adult woman who had mild COVID-19 (a few samples of this study predate the infection). Cell type and time point are not known. CDR3 in DNA: TGTGCCAGCAGCTGGACAGGGGGCGTCACTGAAGCTTTCTTT. Translation gives CASSWTGGVTEAFF.